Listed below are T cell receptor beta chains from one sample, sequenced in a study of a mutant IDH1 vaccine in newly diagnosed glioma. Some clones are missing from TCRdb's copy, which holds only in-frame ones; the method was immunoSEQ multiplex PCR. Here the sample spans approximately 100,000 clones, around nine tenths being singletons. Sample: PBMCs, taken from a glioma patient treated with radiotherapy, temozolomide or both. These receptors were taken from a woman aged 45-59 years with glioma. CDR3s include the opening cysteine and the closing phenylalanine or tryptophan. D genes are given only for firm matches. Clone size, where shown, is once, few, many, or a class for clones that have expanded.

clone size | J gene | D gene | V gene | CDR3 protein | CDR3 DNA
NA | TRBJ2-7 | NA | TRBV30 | CASTTSSYEQYF | TGTGCCTCCACGACTAGTTCCTACGAGCAGTACTTC
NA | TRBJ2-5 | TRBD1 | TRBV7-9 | CASSLGYGTGGKKTQYF | TGTGCCAGCAGCTTAGGCTACGGGACAGGGGGCAAGAAGACCCAGTACTTC
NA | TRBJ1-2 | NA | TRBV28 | CASSPNGQNYGYTF | TGTGCCAGCAGTCCCAATGGACAGAACTATGGCTACACCTTC
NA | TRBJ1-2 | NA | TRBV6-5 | CASSYSGPYYGYTF | TGTGCCAGCAGTTACTCTGGGCCGTACTATGGCTACACCTTC
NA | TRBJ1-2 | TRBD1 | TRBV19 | CASTPTGGAYGYTF | TGTGCCAGTACCCCCACAGGGGGCGCGTATGGCTACACCTTC
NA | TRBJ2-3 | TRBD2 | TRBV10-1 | CASSPGAGRDTQYF | TGCGCCAGCAGTCCGGGAGCGGGGAGGGATACGCAGTATTTT
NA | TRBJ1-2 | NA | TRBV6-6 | CASSYIGREGNTF | TGTGCCAGCAGTTACATAGGCAGGGAGGGAAACACCTTC
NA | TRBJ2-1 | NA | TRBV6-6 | CASGYLEANEQFF | TGTGCCAGCGGATACCTAGAGGCCAATGAGCAGTTCTTC
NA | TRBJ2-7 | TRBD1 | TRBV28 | CASSTPTGGYEQYF | TGTGCCAGCAGTACGCCGACAGGGGGCTACGAGCAGTACTTC
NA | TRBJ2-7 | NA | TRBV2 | CASSAAGLQLDYEQYF | TGTGCCAGCAGTGCGGCAGGACTACAATTGGACTACGAGCAGTACTTC
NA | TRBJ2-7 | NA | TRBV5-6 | CASSLVGSTSSYEQYF | TGTGCCAGCAGCTTGGTCGGGAGCACTAGCTCCTACGAGCAGTACTTC
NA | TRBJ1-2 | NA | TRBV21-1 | CASSKAQAGIQAPNYGYTF | TGTGCCAGCAGCAAAGCGCAGGCAGGGATACAGGCCCCTAACTATGGCTACACCTTC
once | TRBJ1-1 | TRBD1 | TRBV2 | CASSVTGGGTEAFF | TGTGCCAGCAGTGTAACAGGGGGGGGCACTGAAGCTTTCTTT
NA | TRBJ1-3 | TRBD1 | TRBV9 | CAIQQGGRGGNTIYF | TGTGCCATCCAACAAGGGGGCAGAGGTGGAAACACCATATATTTT
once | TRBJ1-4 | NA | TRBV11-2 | CASSLALNEKLFF | TGTGCCAGCAGCTTAGCCCTTAATGAAAAACTGTTTTTT
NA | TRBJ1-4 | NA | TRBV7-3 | CASSSVGNEKLFF | TGTGCCAGCAGCTCCGTAGGGAATGAAAAACTGTTTTTT
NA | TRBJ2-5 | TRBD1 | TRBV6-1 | CASSEWGQWETQYF | TGTGCCAGCAGTGAATGGGGACAGTGGGAGACCCAGTACTTC
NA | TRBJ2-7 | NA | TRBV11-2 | CASSPRQAAYEQYF | TGTGCCAGCAGCCCCCGACAGGCGGCCTACGAGCAGTACTTC
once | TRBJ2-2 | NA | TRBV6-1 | CASNGVLTGELFF | TGTGCCAGCAATGGGGTCCTCACCGGGGAGCTGTTTTTT
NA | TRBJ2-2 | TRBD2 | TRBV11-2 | CASSRTSLRGNTGELFF | TGTGCCAGCAGCCGGACTAGCCTCCGAGGGAACACCGGGGAGCTGTTTTTT
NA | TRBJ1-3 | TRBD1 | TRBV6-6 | CASSFTGGSGNTIYF | TGTGCCAGCAGTTTTACAGGGGGCTCTGGAAACACCATATATTTT
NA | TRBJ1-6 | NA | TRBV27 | CASTQGQGNSPLHF | TGTGCCAGCACCCAGGGTCAGGGGAATTCACCCCTCCACTTT